This record concerns one T cell receptor (beta chain) sequence. This sample was included in a study of radiotherapy plus CTLA-4 blockade in lung cancer. Using immunoSEQ multiplex PCR, the repertoire was profiled, and TCRdb retains in-frame clones only, with some absent. The data contain 11,000 to 15,000 clones, around 67% of them seen just once; the ten biggest clones take up 46%. V lost 0 bases to trimming and J lost 6 bases, with 9 bases between them. Germline V lookup: CDR1 SGDLS, CDR2 YYNGEE. The CDR3 covers 14 residues. This sequence joins TRBV9 and TRBJ2-2; D call uncertain. The receptor comes from a human donor with non-small cell lung cancer whose response to radiotherapy plus ipilimumab could not be evaluated. Sequencing was performed on peripheral blood, taken from a patient treated with radiotherapy plus ipilimumab. This CDR3 is CASSVATASGELFF. The CDR3 region has the DNA TGTGCCAGCAGCGTAGCTACAGCCTCCGGGGAGCTGTTTTTT.